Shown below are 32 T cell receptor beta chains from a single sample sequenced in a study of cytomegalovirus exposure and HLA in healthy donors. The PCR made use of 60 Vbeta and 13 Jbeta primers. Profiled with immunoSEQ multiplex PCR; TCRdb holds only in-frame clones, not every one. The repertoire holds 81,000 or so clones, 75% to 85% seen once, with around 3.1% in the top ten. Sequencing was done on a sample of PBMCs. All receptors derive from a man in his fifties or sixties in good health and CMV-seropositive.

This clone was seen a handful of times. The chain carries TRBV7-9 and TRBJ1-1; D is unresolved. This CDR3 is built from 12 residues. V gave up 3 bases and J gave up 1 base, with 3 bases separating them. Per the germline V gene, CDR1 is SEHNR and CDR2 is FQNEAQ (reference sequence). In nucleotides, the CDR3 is TGTGCCAGCAGCTTCTCGAACACTGAAGCTTTCTTT. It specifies CASSFSNTEAFF.

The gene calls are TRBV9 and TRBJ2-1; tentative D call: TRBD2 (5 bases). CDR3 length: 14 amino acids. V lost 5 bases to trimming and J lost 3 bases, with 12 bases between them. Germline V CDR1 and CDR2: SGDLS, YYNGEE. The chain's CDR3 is CASSLTSYYNEQFF. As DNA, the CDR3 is TGTGCCAGCAGTCTTACTAGTTACTACAATGAGCAGTTCTTC.

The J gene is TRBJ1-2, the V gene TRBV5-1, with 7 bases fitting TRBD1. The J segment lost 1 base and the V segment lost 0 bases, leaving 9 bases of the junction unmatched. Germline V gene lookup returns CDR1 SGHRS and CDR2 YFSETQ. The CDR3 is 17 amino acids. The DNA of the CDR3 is TGCGCCAGCAGCTTGGCCCCCGGGACAGAAATTAACTATGGCTACACCTTC. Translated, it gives CASSLAPGTEINYGYTF.

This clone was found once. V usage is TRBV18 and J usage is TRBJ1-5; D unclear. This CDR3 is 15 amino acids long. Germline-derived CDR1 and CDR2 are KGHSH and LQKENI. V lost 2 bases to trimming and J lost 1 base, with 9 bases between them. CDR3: CASSPGRESNQPQHF. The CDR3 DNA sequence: TGTGCCAGCTCACCAGGCCGGGAGAGCAATCAGCCCCAGCATTTT.

CDR3 nucleotides: TGTGCCAGCAGTCGTAGAAATGACGGGGCTGAAGCTTTCTTT. This gives the protein CASSRRNDGAEAFF. The V and J genes are TRBV7-2 and TRBJ1-1; no firm D call. Trimming pared 6 bases from V and 6 bases from J, leaving 17 bases between. The CDR3 runs 14 residues. CDR1 is SGHTA, CDR2 FQGNSA, per germline.

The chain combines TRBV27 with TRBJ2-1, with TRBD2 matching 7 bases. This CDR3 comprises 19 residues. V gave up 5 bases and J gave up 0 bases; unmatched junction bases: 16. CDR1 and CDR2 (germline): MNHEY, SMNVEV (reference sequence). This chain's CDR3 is CASSQRASGRSSSYNEQFF. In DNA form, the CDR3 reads TGTGCCAGCAGTCAACGGGCTAGCGGCCGCTCGAGCTCCTACAATGAGCAGTTCTTC.

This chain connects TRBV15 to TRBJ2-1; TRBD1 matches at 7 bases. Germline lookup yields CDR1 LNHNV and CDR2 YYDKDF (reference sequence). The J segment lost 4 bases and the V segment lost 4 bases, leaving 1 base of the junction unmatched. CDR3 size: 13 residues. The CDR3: CATSMGQYNEQFF. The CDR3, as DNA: TGTGCCACCAGCATGGGACAGTACAATGAGCAGTTCTTC. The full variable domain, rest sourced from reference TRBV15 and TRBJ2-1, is DAMVIQNPRYQVTQFGKPVTLSCSQTLNHNVMYWYQQKSSQAPKLLFHYYDKDFNNEADTPDNFQSRRPNTSFCFLDIRSPGLGDTAMYLCATSMGQYNEQFFGPGTRLTVL.

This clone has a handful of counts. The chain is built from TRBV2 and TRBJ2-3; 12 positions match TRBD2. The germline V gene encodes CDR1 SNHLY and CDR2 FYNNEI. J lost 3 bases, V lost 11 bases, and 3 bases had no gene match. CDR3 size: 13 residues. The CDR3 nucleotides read TGTGCCCGCGGGACTAGCGGGACAGATACGCAGTATTTT. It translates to CARGTSGTDTQYF. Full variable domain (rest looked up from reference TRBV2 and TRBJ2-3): EPEVTQTPSHQVTQMGQEVILRCVPISNHLYFYWYRQILGQKVEFLVSFYNNEISEKSEIFDDQFSVERPDGSNFTLKIRSTKLEDSAMYFCARGTSGTDTQYFGPGTRLTVL.

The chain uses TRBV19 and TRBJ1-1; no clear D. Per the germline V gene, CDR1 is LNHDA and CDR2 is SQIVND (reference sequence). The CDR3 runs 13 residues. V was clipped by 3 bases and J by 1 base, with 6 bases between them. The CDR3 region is CASSMAANTEAFF. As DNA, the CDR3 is TGTGCCAGTAGTATGGCGGCGAACACTGAAGCTTTCTTT.

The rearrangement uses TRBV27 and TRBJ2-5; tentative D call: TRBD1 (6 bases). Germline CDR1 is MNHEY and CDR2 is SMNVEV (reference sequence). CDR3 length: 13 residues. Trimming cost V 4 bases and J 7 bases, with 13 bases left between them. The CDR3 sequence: CASSSLTRGTQYF. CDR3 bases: TGTGCCAGCAGTTCCCTCACCAGGGGGACCCAGTACTTC.

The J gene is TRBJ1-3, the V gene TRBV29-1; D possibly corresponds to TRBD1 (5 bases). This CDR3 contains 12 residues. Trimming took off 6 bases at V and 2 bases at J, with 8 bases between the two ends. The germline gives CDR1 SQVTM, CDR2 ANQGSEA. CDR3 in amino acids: CSVTATGNTIYF. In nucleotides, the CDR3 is TGCAGCGTGACAGCAACTGGAAACACCATATATTTT. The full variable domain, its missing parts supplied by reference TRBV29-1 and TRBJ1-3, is SAVISQKPSRDICQRGTSLTIQCQVDSQVTMMFWYRQQPGQSLTLIATANQGSEATYESGFVIDKFPISRPNLTFSTLTVSNMSPEDSSIYLCSVTATGNTIYFGEGSWLTVV.

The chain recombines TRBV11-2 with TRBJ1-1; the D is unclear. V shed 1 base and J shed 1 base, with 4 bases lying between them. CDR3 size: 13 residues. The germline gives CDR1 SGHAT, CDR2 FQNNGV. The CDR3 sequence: CASSLGPNTEAFF. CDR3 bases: TGTGCCAGCAGCTTAGGGCCGAACACTGAAGCTTTCTTT.

CDR3 sequence: CASSQDGFRLAANTGELFF. The CDR3 nucleotides read TGTGCCAGCAGCCAAGATGGGTTTCGGCTAGCGGCGAACACCGGGGAGCTGTTTTTT. V usage is TRBV4-2 and J usage is TRBJ2-2, with 7 positions matching TRBD2. Germline CDR1 and CDR2: LGHNA and YNFKEQ. The CDR3 runs to 19 residues. With 0 bases clipped from V and 0 bases from J, the junction kept 10 bases outside the gene matches.

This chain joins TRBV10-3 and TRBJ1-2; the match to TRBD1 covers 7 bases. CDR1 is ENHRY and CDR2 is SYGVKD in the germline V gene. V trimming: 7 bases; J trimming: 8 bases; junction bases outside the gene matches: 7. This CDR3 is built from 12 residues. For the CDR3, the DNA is TGTGCCATCACCCCGACAGGGTTCGGCTACACCTTC. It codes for CAITPTGFGYTF.

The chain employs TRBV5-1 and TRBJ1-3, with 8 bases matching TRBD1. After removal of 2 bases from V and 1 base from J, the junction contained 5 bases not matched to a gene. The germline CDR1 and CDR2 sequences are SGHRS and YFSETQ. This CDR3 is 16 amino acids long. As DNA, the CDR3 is TGCGCCAGCAGCTTACCGGGACAGGCGTCTGGAAACACCATATATTTT. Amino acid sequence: CASSLPGQASGNTIYF.

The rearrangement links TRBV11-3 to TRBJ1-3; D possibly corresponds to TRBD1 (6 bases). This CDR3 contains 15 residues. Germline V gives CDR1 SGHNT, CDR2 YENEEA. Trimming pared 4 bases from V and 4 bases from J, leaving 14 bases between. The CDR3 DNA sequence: TGTGCCAGCAGCTCAACCTTGGGGGCCGGAAACACCATATATTTT. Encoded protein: CASSSTLGAGNTIYF.

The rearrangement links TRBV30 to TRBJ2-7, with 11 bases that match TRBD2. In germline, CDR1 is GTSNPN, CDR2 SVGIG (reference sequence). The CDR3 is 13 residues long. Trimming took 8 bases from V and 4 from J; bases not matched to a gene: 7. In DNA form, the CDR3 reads TGTGCCAGCGTAGCGGGAGGGGTTTACGAGCAGTACTTC. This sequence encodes CASVAGGVYEQYF.

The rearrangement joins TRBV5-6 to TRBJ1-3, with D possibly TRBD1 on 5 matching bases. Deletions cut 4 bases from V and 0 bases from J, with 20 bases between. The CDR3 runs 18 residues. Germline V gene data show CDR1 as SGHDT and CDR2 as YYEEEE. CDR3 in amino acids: CASSLGFWTSSSGNTIYF. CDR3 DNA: TGTGCCAGCAGCCTGGGGTTCTGGACAAGCTCCTCTGGAAACACCATATATTTT.

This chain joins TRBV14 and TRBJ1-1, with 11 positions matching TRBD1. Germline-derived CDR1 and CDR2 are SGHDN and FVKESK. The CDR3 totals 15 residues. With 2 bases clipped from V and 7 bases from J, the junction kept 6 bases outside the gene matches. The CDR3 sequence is CASSQIGQGAIEAFF. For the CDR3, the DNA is TGTGCCAGCAGCCAAATTGGACAGGGGGCTATTGAAGCTTTCTTT.

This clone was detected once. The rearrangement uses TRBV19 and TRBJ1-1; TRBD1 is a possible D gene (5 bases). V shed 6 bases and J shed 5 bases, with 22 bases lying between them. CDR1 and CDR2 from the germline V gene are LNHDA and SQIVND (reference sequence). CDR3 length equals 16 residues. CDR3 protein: CASRILFGKGQTEAFF. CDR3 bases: TGTGCCAGTAGGATATTATTTGGGAAGGGGCAGACTGAAGCTTTCTTT.

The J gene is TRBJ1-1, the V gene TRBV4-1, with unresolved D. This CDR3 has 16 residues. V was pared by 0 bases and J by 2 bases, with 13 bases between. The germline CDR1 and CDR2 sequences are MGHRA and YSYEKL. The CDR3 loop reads CASSQDLRGSNTEAFF. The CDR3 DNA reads TGCGCCAGCAGCCAAGATTTGCGGGGATCAAACACTGAAGCTTTCTTT.

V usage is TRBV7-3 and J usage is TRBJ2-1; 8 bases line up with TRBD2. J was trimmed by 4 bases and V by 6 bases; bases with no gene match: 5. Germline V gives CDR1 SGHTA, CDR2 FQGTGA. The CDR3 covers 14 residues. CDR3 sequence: CASSSGDIYNEQFF. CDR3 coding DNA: TGTGCCAGCAGTAGCGGGGACATATACAATGAGCAGTTCTTC.

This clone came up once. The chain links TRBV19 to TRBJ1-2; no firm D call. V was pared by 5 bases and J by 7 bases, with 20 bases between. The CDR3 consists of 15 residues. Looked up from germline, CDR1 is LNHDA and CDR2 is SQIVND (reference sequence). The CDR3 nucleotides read TGTGCCAGTAGTGTCCCCTTACGGGTAGAACGTGGCTACACCTTC. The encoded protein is CASSVPLRVERGYTF.

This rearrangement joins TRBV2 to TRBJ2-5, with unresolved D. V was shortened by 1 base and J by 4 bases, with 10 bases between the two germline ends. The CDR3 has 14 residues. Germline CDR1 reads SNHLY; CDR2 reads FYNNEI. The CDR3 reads CASSEVGWRETQYF. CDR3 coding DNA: TGTGCCAGCAGTGAAGTAGGCTGGAGAGAGACCCAGTACTTC.

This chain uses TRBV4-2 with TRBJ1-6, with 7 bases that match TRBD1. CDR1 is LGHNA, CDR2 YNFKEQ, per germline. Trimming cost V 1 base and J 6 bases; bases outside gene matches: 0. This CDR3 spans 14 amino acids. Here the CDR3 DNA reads TGTGCCAGCAGCCAAGGACAGGGTAATTCACCCCTCCACTTT. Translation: CASSQGQGNSPLHF.

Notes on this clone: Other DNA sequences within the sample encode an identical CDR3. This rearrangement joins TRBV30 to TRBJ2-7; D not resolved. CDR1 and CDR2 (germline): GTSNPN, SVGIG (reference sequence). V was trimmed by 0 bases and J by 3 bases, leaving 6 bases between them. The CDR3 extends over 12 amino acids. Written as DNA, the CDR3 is TGTGCCTGGAGTGTGAGTCACTACGAGCAGTACTTC. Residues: CAWSVSHYEQYF.

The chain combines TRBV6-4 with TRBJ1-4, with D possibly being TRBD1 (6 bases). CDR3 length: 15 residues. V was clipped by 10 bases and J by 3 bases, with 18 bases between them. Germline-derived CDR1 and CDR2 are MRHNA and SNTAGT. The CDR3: CANANPGHPNEKLFF. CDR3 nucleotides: TGTGCCAACGCTAACCCGGGACATCCTAATGAAAAACTGTTTTTT.

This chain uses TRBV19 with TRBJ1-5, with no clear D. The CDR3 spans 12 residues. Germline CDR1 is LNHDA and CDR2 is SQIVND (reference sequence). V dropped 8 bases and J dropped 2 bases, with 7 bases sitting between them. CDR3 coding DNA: TGTGCCAGTGGTCAGGGCAATCAGCCCCAGCATTTT. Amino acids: CASGQGNQPQHF. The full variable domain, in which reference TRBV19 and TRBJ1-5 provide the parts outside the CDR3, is DGGITQSPKYLFRKEGQNVTLSCEQNLNHDAMYWYRQDPGQGLRLIYYSQIVNDFQKGDIAEGYSVSREKKESFPLTVTSAQKNPTAFYLCASGQGNQPQHFGDGTRLSIL.

CDR3 residues: CASNGQPGEKLFF. The CDR3 nucleotides read TGTGCCAGTAACGGACAGCCGGGAGAAAAACTGTTTTTT. The chain recombines TRBV19 with TRBJ1-4, with D possibly matching TRBD1 (6 bases). The germline V gene has CDR1 LNHDA and CDR2 SQIVND (reference sequence). The CDR3 covers 13 residues. The V and J ends lost 7 bases and 8 bases respectively, with 14 bases between them.

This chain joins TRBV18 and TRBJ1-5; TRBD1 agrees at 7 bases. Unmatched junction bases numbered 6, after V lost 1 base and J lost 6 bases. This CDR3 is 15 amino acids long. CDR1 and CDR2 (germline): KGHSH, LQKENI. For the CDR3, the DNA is TGTGCCAGCTCACCACAGGGGGCTATGGGTCAGCCCCAGCATTTT. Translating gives CASSPQGAMGQPQHF.

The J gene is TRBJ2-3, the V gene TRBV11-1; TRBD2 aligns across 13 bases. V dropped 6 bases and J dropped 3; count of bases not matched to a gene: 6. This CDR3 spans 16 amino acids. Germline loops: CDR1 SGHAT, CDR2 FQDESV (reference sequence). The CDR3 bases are TGTGCCAGCAGTCTGCCGGGACTAGCGGGAACAGATACGCAGTATTTT. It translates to CASSLPGLAGTDTQYF.

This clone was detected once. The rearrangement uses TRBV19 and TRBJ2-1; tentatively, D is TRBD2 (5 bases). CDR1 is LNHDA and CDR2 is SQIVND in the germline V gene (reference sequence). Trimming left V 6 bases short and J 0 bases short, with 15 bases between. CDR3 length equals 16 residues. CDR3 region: CASRALAGRSYNEQFF. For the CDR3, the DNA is TGTGCCAGTAGAGCATTGGCGGGTCGCTCCTACAATGAGCAGTTCTTC.